Listed here are 32 T cell receptor beta chains from one sample, sequenced in a study of blood T cell repertoires in COVID-19. Only in-frame clones appear in the TCRdb table, and some are missing; sequencing was by immunoSEQ multiplex PCR. The sample consists of 350,000 or so clones, about 87% of them appearing once. Input material: peripheral blood. Receptors originate from a woman aged 25-40 years with COVID-19, enrolled during active disease.

This chain joins TRBV5-5 and TRBJ2-5, with TRBD2 as a possible D gene (5 bases). V dropped 7 bases and J dropped 7 bases, with 11 bases sitting between them. CDR3 size: 11 residues. In germline, CDR1 is SGHKS, CDR2 YYEKEE (reference sequence). The CDR3 DNA reads TGTGCCAGCGTCAGCGGAGGGACCCAGTACTTC. This sequence encodes CASVSGGTQYF.

The chain has TRBV6-2 or TRBV6-3 and TRBJ1-5, with a tentative D call TRBD1 (6 bases). Trimming took 0 bases from V and 6 from J, leaving 12 bases between them. In germline, CDR1 is MNHEY, CDR2 SVGEGT. This CDR3 is 15 amino acids long. The CDR3 DNA reads TGTGCCAGCAGTTACTCGAGTGCGGGGGCTCAGCCCCAGCATTTT. It translates to CASSYSSAGAQPQHF.

This chain connects TRBV5-1 to TRBJ1-2, with no clear D. Germline CDR1 SGHRS, CDR2 YFSETQ. Trimming stripped 3 bases from V and 4 bases from J, with 13 bases between. This CDR3 has 14 amino acids. Here the CDR3 reads CASSSTPQPYGYTF. Written as DNA, the CDR3 is TGCGCCAGCAGCTCCACCCCACAGCCCTATGGCTACACCTTC.

The chain links TRBV7-2 to TRBJ1-1, with 12 bases matching TRBD1. V shed 1 base and J 5 bases; nucleotides not matched to a gene: 5. Looked up from germline, CDR1 is SGHTA and CDR2 is FQGNSA. This CDR3 is 16 amino acids long. CDR3 bases: TGTGCCAGCAGCTTAGTGGGACAGGGGGCATTGACTGAAGCTTTCTTT. Translated: CASSLVGQGALTEAFF.

V usage is TRBV12-3 or TRBV12-4 and J usage is TRBJ2-1; maybe TRBD2 (6 bases). The CDR3 consists of 13 residues. With 2 bases removed from V and 7 bases from J, the gap between germline ends came to 9 bases. The CDR3 loop is CASSLRDSNEQFF. The CDR3 DNA follows: TGTGCCAGCAGTTTAAGGGACTCGAATGAGCAGTTCTTC.

V and J are TRBV6-6 and TRBJ2-7; 8 positions match TRBD1. J gave up 12 bases and V 3 bases, and 4 bases lay outside the gene matches. CDR1 is MNHNY, CDR2 SVGAGI, per germline (reference sequence). The CDR3 contains 11 residues. The CDR3 DNA is TGTGCCAGCAGTTATGGACAGGGCTGGTACGTC. This encodes CASSYGQGWYV.

The V call is TRBV18, the J call TRBJ1-3; D gene ambiguous. V was pared by 2 bases and J by 0 bases, with 8 bases between. Per the germline V gene, CDR1 is KGHSH and CDR2 is LQKENI. This CDR3 comprises 15 residues. CDR3 DNA sequence: TGTGCCAGCTCACCAGACGGGAACTCTGGAAACACCATATATTTT. It encodes CASSPDGNSGNTIYF.

The chain has TRBV6-6 and TRBJ1-5; D unclear. V lost 2 bases to trimming and J lost 3 bases, with 11 bases between them. CDR3 length equals 15 residues. CDR1 and CDR2 from the germline V gene are MNHNY and SVGAGI (reference sequence). The CDR3 bases are TGTGCCAGCAGTTACAGGACCGGGAACAATCAGCCCCAGCATTTT. Its translation is CASSYRTGNNQPQHF.

The rearrangement joins TRBV2 to TRBJ2-1, with 8 bases matching TRBD2. CDR3 size: 16 residues. Germline loops: CDR1 SNHLY, CDR2 FYNNEI. The ends lost 9 bases at V and 5 bases at J; junction bases unmatched: 15. The CDR3: CASYPHGGAGNNEQFF. CDR3 DNA: TGTGCCAGTTACCCCCACGGGGGGGCTGGAAACAATGAGCAGTTCTTC.

This chain joins TRBV2 and TRBJ1-1, with TRBD1 matching 8 bases. J lost 4 bases, V lost 7 bases, and 14 bases had no gene match. CDR1 and CDR2 from the germline V gene are SNHLY and FYNNEI. CDR3 length: 16 amino acids. The DNA for the CDR3 is TGTGCCAGCACAGAGACCAGGGGGCGCGGGGCCACTGAAGCTTTCTTT. Its protein is CASTETRGRGATEAFF.

This chain links TRBV6-5 with TRBJ2-2; TRBD1 matches 9 bases. V lost 0 bases and J lost 7; bases outside the gene matches: 3. The CDR3 spans 15 residues. Germline CDR1 is MNHEY and CDR2 is SVGAGI. CDR3 sequence: CASSYSNRGHGELFF. CDR3 DNA: TGTGCCAGCAGTTACTCGAACAGGGGGCACGGGGAGCTGTTTTTT.

V and J are TRBV7-2 and TRBJ2-3, with a weak D call TRBD1 (6 bases). The germline gives CDR1 SGHTA, CDR2 FQGNSA. V was pared by 5 bases and J by 4 bases, with 19 bases between. CDR3 length equals 16 residues. The CDR3 coding sequence is TGTGCCAGCAGCCCACCGAGGCAGGGGAGCGCAGATACGCAGTATTTT. This codes for CASSPPRQGSADTQYF.

In DNA, the CDR3 is TGTGCCAGCAGCCAAGAGGCAGCCCGGCGGGATGAGCAGTTCTTC. It encodes CASSQEAARRDEQFF. This rearrangement joins TRBV4-2 to TRBJ2-1, with D maybe TRBD2 (5 bases). The germline V gene encodes CDR1 LGHNA and CDR2 YNFKEQ. The CDR3 loop spans 15 amino acids. Trimming removed 0 bases from V and 8 bases from J, with 14 bases in between.

In DNA, the CDR3 is TGTGCCAGCAGCAGGGAGCAGCAGGTTCAGCCCCAGCATTTT. Encoded protein: CASSREQQVQPQHF. V gene TRBV11-3 combines with J gene TRBJ1-5; D gene ambiguous. The length of the CDR3 is 14 residues. V was clipped by 5 bases and J by 6 bases, with 14 bases between them. Germline CDR1 reads SGHNT; CDR2 reads YENEEA.

This clone was picked up a small number of times. The chain uses TRBV6-1 and TRBJ2-7; maybe TRBD1 (5 bases). V lost 1 base and J 3 bases, leaving 10 bases between the germline ends. The CDR3 has 14 amino acids. Germline V lookup: CDR1 MNHNS, CDR2 SASEGT. The CDR3 sequence: CASSEGRDSYEQYV. The DNA for the CDR3 is TGTGCCAGCAGTGAAGGACGTGACAGCTACGAGCAGTACGTC.

V and J are TRBV6-5 and TRBJ1-2, with D perhaps TRBD1 (5 bases). The germline V gene has CDR1 MNHEY and CDR2 SVGAGI. The CDR3 totals 15 residues. V shed 5 bases and J shed 6 bases, with 19 bases lying between them. This chain's CDR3 is CASSPGGESGHGYTF. DNA for the CDR3: TGTGCCAGCAGTCCCGGGGGGGAATCAGGTCATGGCTACACCTTC.

The gene calls are TRBV5-1 and TRBJ2-5; 10 nucleotides match TRBD2. This CDR3 contains 15 residues. The V segment lost 3 bases and the J segment 7 bases; nucleotides outside the gene matches: 9. From germline, CDR1 is SGHRS and CDR2 YFSETQ. This CDR3 is CASSYELAGLGTQYF. In DNA form, the CDR3 reads TGCGCCAGCAGCTACGAACTAGCGGGGTTGGGGACCCAGTACTTC. Full variable domain (outside the CDR3, taken from reference TRBV5-1 and TRBJ2-5): KAGVTQTPRYLIKTRGQQVTLSCSPISGHRSVSWYQQTPGQGLQFLFEYFSETQRNKGNFPGRFSGRQFSNSRSEMNVSTLELGDSALYLCASSYELAGLGTQYFGPGTRLLVL.

This sequence joins TRBV6-5 and TRBJ1-5; tentatively, D is TRBD1 (5 bases). CDR3 length equals 13 residues. Germline CDR1 reads MNHEY; CDR2 reads SVGAGI. V was clipped by 5 bases and J by 7 bases, with 12 bases between them. The CDR3 region has the DNA TGTGCCAGCAGTCTTGTGGAGGGGCAGCCCCAGCATTTT. Residues: CASSLVEGQPQHF.

CDR3 sequence reads: CASATVVGTYNYGYTF. CDR3 nucleotide sequence: TGTGCCAGCGCCACGGTGGTGGGGACTTATAACTATGGCTACACCTTC. The J gene is TRBJ1-2, the V gene TRBV7-8; possibly TRBD1 for D (5 bases). The CDR3 consists of 16 residues. The germline V gene encodes CDR1 SGHVS and CDR2 FQNEAQ. V lost 8 bases and J 1 base, leaving 20 bases between the germline ends.

The chain is built from TRBV9 and TRBJ2-3, with 8 nucleotides matching TRBD1. Germline CDR1 reads SGDLS; CDR2 reads YYNGEE. The CDR3 has 16 amino acids. The ends lost 4 bases at V and 4 bases at J; junction bases unmatched: 11. CDR3 nucleotides: TGTGCCAGCAGCCCCCGCCAGGGGGCGGGGTCAGATACGCAGTATTTT. It is translated as CASSPRQGAGSDTQYF.

CDR3 residues: CASSHWAGQAFF. The CDR3 DNA reads as TGTGCCAGCAGCCACTGGGCGGGTCAAGCTTTCTTT. The chain joins TRBV7-2 to TRBJ1-1; D not certain. Trimming left V 5 bases short and J 9 bases short, with 13 bases between. The CDR3 has 12 amino acids. Germline CDR1 and CDR2: SGHTA and FQGNSA.

This clone was counted only a few times. V is TRBV11-2 and J is TRBJ2-7; the match to TRBD2 covers 7 bases. The CDR3 is 15 residues long. V was pared by 1 base and J by 4 bases, with 7 bases of the junction left unmatched. Germline CDR1 reads SGHAT; CDR2 reads FQNNGV. CDR3 in amino acids: CASSLVERGSYEQYF. The CDR3 DNA reads TGTGCCAGCAGCTTAGTAGAGCGGGGCAGTTACGAGCAGTACTTC. The full variable domain, completed using reference TRBV11-2 and TRBJ2-7, is EAGVAQSPRYKIIEKRQSVAFWCNPISGHATLYWYQQILGQGPKLLIQFQNNGVVDDSQLPKDRFSAERLKGVDSTLKIQPAKLEDSAVYLCASSLVERGSYEQYFGPGTRLTVT.

V is TRBV4-2 and J is TRBJ1-1; tentative D call: TRBD1 (5 bases). Germline assignment: CDR1 LGHNA and CDR2 YNFKEQ. The CDR3 totals 17 residues. V shed 1 base and J shed 3 bases, with 18 bases lying between them. The chain's CDR3 is CASSQVNFRQTYTEAFF. In DNA form, the CDR3 reads TGTGCCAGCAGCCAAGTCAATTTTCGACAGACGTACACTGAAGCTTTCTTT.

The V gene is TRBV14, the J gene TRBJ2-2; D might be TRBD2 (5 bases). CDR3 length equals 15 residues. Germline lookup yields CDR1 SGHDN and CDR2 FVKESK. V lost 6 bases to trimming and J lost 5 bases, with 16 bases between them. This chain's CDR3 is CASSLYRRGTGELFF. As DNA, the CDR3 is TGTGCCAGCAGTCTTTACAGACGGGGAACCGGGGAGCTGTTTTTT.

This clone has a single count. This chain links TRBV29-1 with TRBJ2-5, with TRBD1 as a possible D gene (6 bases). The CDR3 runs 14 residues. The germline CDR1 and CDR2 sequences are SQVTM and ANQGSEA. Trimming took off 4 bases at V and 7 bases at J, with 19 bases between the two ends. This CDR3 is CSVAKDRVLGTQYF. In nucleotides, the CDR3 is TGCAGCGTTGCAAAGGACAGAGTACTGGGGACCCAGTACTTC.

This rearrangement joins TRBV7-9 to TRBJ2-1; possible D gene TRBD2, 7 bases. Between the trimmed V and J ends, which lost 5 bases and 0 bases, there was a span of 20 bases. The CDR3 is 18 amino acids. Germline V gene sequence: CDR1 SEHNR, CDR2 FQNEAQ (reference sequence). DNA for the CDR3: TGTGCCAGCAGCCCACGGCTCGGTCGGGGGGCCTCCTACAATGAGCAGTTCTTC. It encodes CASSPRLGRGASYNEQFF.

The V call is TRBV7-5, the J call TRBJ1-5; TRBD1 was called by the table and not checked on the DNA. TRBV7-5 is assigned pseudogene status. The length of the CDR3 is 16 residues. CDR3 in amino acids: CARSLEGQGEVQPQHF. CDR3 nucleotide sequence: TGTGCCAGAAGCTTAGAGGGCCAGGGGGAGGTTCAGCCCCAGCATTTT.

This chain connects TRBV30 to TRBJ1-6, with 8 bases fitting TRBD1. The CDR3 is 15 residues long. Germline-derived CDR1 and CDR2 are GTSNPN and SVGIG (reference sequence). The J segment lost 3 bases and the V segment lost 2 bases, leaving 3 bases of the junction unmatched. The CDR3 DNA is TGTGCCTGGAGTTCCGGGACAGGCTATAATTCACCCCTCCACTTT. Residues: CAWSSGTGYNSPLHF.

The chain combines TRBV7-9 with TRBJ1-5; tentatively, D is TRBD1 (6 bases). CDR1 and CDR2 (germline): SEHNR, FQNEAQ (reference sequence). Trimming removed 2 bases at V and 0 bases at J, with 11 bases between. This CDR3 comprises 16 residues. The CDR3 sequence: CASSLYGGDSNQPQHF. Written as DNA, the CDR3 is TGTGCCAGCAGCTTATATGGGGGCGATAGCAATCAGCCCCAGCATTTT.

The rearrangement joins TRBV4-2 to TRBJ1-2; D is uncertain. The CDR3 runs 16 residues. The ends were cut back, 0 bases at V and 1 base at J, with 12 bases in the middle. Looked up from germline, CDR1 is LGHNA and CDR2 is YNFKEQ. The DNA for the CDR3 is TGTGCCAGCAGCCAAGAAGTGGGGAGAGGTAACTATGGCTACACCTTC. This translates into CASSQEVGRGNYGYTF.

The chain couples TRBV19 to TRBJ1-5; D unclear. The CDR3 spans 12 residues. Germline assignment: CDR1 LNHDA and CDR2 SQIVND (reference sequence). Trimming removed 1 base at V and 6 bases at J, with 4 bases between. The chain's CDR3 is CASSIGPQPQHF. CDR3 nucleotides: TGTGCCAGTAGTATAGGGCCTCAGCCCCAGCATTTT. The full variable domain, its missing parts supplied by reference TRBV19 and TRBJ1-5, is DGGITQSPKYLFRKEGQNVTLSCEQNLNHDAMYWYRQDPGQGLRLIYYSQIVNDFQKGDIAEGYSVSREKKESFPLTVTSAQKNPTAFYLCASSIGPQPQHFGDGTRLSIL.

The chain recombines TRBV11-2 with TRBJ2-5; TRBD2 might be the D (6 bases). The V end was cut by 4 bases, the J end by 0 bases, with 9 bases between. From germline, CDR1 is SGHAT and CDR2 FQNNGV. There are 14 residues in the CDR3. CDR3 DNA: TGTGCCAGCAGCTGGGGACTTTACCAAGAGACCCAGTACTTC. This encodes CASSWGLYQETQYF.